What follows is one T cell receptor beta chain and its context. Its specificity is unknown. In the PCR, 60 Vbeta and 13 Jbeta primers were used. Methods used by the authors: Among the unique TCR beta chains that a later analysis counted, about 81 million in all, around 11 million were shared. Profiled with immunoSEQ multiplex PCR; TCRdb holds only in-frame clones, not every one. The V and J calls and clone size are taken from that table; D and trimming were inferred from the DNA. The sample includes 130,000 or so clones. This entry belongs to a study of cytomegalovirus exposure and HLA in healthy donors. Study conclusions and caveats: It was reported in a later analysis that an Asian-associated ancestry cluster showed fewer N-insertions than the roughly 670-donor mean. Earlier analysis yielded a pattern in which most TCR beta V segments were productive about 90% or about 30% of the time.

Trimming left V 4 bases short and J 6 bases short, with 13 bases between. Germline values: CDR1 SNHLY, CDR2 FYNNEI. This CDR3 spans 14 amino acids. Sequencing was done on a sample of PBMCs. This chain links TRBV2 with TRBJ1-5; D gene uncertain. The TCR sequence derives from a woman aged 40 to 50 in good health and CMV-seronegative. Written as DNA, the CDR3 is TGTGCCAGCAGTGGAGGAGTTAGAGGTCAGCCCCAGCATTTT. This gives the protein CASSGGVRGQPQHF.